These 6 T cell receptor beta chains were all obtained from the same sample, sequenced in a study of identical twins. TCRdb recomputed calls from the 5' RACE reads with MiXCR, one row per CDR3 protein. The sample consists of more than 650,000 distinct CDR3 sequences, 6.1% of them appearing once. The specimen was naive T cells sorted from blood. All receptors derive from a man between 18 and 29 years old in good health.

Many counts were recorded for this clonotype. The CDR3 DNA reads TGTGCCAGCAGTCCGACAGGGGTCCTTGAAGCTTTCTTT. It specifies CASSPTGVLEAFF. This chain uses TRBV6-1 with TRBJ1-1, with 8 nucleotides matching TRBD1. Germline CDR1 and CDR2: MNHNS and SASEGT. With 5 bases clipped from V and 7 bases from J, the junction kept 6 bases outside the gene matches. CDR3 length: 13 residues.

The V and J genes are TRBV5-4 and TRBJ2-1, with a possible D match to TRBD1 (6 bases). Germline V CDR1 and CDR2: SGHNT, YYREEE (reference sequence). This CDR3 is built from 15 residues. Trimming cost V 2 bases and J 6 bases, with 15 bases left between them. CDR3 in DNA: TGTGCCAGCAGCTTACAGGGAGTAGGGCCCAATGAGCAGTTCTTC. This gives the protein CASSLQGVGPNEQFF.

This clonotype was seen repeatedly, ten times or more. V usage is TRBV9 and J usage is TRBJ1-1, with D uncertain. Germline CDR1 is SGDLS and CDR2 is YYNGEE. The CDR3 has 13 amino acids. The germline V and J ends were trimmed by 9 bases and 0 bases, with 12 bases remaining between them. CDR3 in DNA: TGTGCCACAGAGCCCTTCATGAACACTGAAGCTTTCTTT. Translated, it gives CATEPFMNTEAFF.

This clonotype came up many times. The genes are TRBV20-1 and TRBJ2-7; D tentatively fits TRBD1 or TRBD2 (5 bases each). The germline V and J ends were trimmed by 5 bases and 6 bases, with 8 bases remaining between them. The CDR3 sequence is 10 residues long. Germline CDR1 reads DFQATT; CDR2 reads SNEGSKA (reference sequence). The CDR3 here is CSAGTGEQYF. CDR3 DNA: TGCAGTGCTGGGACGGGCGAGCAGTACTTC.

This clonotype was observed a handful of times. The chain employs TRBV10-3 and TRBJ1-1, with D unresolved. CDR3 length: 17 amino acids. V lost 0 bases and J 2 bases, leaving 16 bases between the germline ends. Germline V CDR1 and CDR2: ENHRY, SYGVKD. The CDR3 nucleotides read TGTGCCATCAGTGAGTCGAGGAGGGAGGGTACTAACACTGAAGCTTTCTTT. Translation: CAISESRREGTNTEAFF.

This clonotype was found a few times. The V gene is TRBV21-1, the J gene TRBJ2-1; TRBD1, the table's D call, was not compared with the DNA. TRBV21-1 is tagged as a pseudogene. The CDR3 extends over 16 amino acids. CDR3 amino acids: CASPGRGDRGNNEQFF. The CDR3 nucleotides are TGTGCCAGCCCAGGTCGGGGGGACAGGGGAAACAATGAGCAGTTCTTC.